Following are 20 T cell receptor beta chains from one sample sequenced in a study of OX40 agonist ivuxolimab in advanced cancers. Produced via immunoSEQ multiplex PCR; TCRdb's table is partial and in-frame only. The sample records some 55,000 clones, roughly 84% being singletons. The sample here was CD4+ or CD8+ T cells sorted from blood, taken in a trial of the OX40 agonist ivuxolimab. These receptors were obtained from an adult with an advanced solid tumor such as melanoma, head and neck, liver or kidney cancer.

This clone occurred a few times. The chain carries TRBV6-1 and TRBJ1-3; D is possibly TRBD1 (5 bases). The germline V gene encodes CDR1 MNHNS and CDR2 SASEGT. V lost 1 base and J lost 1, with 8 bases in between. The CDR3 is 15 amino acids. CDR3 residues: CASSEDRRSGNTIYF. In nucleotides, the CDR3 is TGTGCCAGCAGTGAAGACAGGAGATCTGGAAACACCATATATTTT.

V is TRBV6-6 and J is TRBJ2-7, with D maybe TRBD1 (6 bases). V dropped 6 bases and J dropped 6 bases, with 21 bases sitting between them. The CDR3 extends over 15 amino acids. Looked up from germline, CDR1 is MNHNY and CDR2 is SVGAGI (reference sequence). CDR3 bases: TGTGCCAGCAGCAATCGACAGGCAGGGGTCCTCGAGCAGTACTTC. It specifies CASSNRQAGVLEQYF.

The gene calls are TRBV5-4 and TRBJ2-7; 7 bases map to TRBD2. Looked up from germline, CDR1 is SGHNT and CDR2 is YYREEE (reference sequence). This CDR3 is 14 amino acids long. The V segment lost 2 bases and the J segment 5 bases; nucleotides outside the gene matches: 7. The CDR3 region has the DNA TGTGCCAGCAGCTTCGGGCAAGCGGGGAACGAGCAGTACTTC. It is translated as CASSFGQAGNEQYF.

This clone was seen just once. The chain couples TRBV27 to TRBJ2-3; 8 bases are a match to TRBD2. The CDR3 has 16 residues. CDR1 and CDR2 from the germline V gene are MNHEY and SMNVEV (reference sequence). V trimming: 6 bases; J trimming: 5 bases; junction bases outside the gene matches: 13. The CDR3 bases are TGTGCCAGCAGCCGAGGTGGTAGCGGGACCCAAGATACGCAGTATTTT. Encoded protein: CASSRGGSGTQDTQYF.

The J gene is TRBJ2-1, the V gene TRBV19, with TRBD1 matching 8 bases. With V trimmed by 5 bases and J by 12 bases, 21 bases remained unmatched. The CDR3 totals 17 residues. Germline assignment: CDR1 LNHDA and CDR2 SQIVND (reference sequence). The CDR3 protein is CASSPSRRTGKFRGQFF. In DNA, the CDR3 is TGTGCCAGTAGTCCCTCACGAAGGACAGGGAAATTTAGGGGGCAGTTCTTC.

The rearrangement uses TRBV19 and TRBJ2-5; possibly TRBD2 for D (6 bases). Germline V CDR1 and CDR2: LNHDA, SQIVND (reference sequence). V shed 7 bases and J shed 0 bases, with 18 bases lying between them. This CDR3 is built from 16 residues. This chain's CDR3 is CASMVVTRAYQETQYF. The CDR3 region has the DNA TGTGCCAGTATGGTAGTGACTAGGGCGTACCAAGAGACCCAGTACTTC.

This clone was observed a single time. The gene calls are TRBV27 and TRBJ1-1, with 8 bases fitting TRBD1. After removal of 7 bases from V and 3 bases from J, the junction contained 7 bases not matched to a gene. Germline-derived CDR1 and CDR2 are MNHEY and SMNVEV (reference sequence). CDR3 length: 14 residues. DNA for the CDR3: TGTGCCAGCAAAAAGGACAGGGTGGACACTGAAGCTTTCTTT. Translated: CASKKDRVDTEAFF.

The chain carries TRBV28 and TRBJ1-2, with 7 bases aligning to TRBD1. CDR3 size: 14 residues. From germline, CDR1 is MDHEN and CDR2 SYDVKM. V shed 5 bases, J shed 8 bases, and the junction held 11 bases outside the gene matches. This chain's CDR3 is CASSPQDRSRGYTF. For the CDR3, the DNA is TGTGCCAGCAGTCCCCAGGACAGGTCGAGGGGCTACACCTTC.

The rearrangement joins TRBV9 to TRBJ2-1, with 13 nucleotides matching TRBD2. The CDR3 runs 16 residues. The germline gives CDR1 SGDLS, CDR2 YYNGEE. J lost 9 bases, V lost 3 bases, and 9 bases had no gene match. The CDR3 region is CASSAPGLAGSGEQFF. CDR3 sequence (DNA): TGTGCCAGCAGCGCCCCGGGACTAGCGGGATCGGGTGAGCAGTTCTTC.

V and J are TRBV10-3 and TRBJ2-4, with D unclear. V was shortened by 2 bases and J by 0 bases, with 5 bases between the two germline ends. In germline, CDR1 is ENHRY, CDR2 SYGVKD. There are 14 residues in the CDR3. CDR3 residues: CAISEVGAKNIQYF. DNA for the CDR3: TGTGCCATCAGTGAGGTGGGAGCCAAAAACATTCAGTACTTC.

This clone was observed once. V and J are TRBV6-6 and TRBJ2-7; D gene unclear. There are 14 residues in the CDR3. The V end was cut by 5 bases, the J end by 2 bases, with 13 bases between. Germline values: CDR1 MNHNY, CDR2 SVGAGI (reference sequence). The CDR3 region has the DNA TGTGCCAGCAGTCCCCGGGTCCTAACCTACGAGCAGTACTTC. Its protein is CASSPRVLTYEQYF.

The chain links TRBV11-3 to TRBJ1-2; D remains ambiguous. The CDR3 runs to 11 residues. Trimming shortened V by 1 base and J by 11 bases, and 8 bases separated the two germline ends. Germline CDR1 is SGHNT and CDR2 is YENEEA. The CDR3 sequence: CASSLAQEYTF. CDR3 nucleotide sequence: TGTGCCAGCAGCTTAGCGCAGGAGTACACCTTC. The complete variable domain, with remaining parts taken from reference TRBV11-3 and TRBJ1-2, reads EAGVVQSPRYKIIEKKQPVAFWCNPISGHNTLYWYLQNLGQGPELLIRYENEEAVDDSQLPKDRFSAERLKGVDSTLKIQPAELGDSAVYLCASSLAQEYTFGSGTRLTVV.

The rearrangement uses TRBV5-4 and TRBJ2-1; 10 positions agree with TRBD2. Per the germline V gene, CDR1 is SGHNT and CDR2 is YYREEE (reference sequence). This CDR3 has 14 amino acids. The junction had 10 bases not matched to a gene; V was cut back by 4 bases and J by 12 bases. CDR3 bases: TGTGCCAGCAGCCGGCTAGCGGGAGAAAGGGCGCAGTTCTTC. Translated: CASSRLAGERAQFF.

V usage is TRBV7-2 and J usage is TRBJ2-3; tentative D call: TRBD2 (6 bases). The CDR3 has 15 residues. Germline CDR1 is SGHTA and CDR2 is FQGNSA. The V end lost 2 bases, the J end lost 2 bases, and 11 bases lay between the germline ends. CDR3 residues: CASSLRSGATDTQYF. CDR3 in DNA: TGTGCCAGCAGCTTACGGTCGGGAGCCACAGATACGCAGTATTTT.

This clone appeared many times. CDR3 in amino acids: CASSEVGGADEQYF. For the CDR3, the DNA is TGTGCCAGCAGTGAAGTAGGAGGGGCCGACGAGCAGTACTTC. The rearrangement links TRBV2 to TRBJ2-7, with D perhaps TRBD2 (6 bases). The CDR3 runs 14 residues. Germline V gene sequence: CDR1 SNHLY, CDR2 FYNNEI. V was trimmed by 1 base and J by 5 bases, leaving 12 bases between them.

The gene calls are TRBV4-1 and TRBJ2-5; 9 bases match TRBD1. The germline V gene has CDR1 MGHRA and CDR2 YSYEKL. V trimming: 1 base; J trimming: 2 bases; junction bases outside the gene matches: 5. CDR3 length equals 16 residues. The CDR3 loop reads CASSQGRTGAQETQYF. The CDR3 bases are TGCGCCAGCAGCCAAGGCCGGACAGGGGCTCAAGAGACCCAGTACTTC.

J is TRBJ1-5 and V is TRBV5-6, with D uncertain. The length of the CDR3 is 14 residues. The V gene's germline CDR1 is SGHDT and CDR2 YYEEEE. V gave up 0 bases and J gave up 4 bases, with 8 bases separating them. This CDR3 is CASSLDRGNQPQHF. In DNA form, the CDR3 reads TGTGCCAGCAGCTTGGACAGAGGGAATCAGCCCCAGCATTTT.

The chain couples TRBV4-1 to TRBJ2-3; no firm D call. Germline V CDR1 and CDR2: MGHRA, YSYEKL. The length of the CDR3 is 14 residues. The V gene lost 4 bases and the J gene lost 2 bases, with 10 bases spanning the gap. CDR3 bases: TGCGCCAGCAGCCTACAGAGCAACACAGATACGCAGTATTTT. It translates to CASSLQSNTDTQYF.

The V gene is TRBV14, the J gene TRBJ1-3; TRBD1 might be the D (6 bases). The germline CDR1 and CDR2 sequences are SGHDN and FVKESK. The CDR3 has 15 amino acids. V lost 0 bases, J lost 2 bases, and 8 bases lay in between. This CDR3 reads CASSQDHRAGNTIYF. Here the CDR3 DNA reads TGTGCCAGCAGCCAAGATCACAGGGCTGGAAACACCATATATTTT.

Here the CDR3 DNA reads TGCAGCGTGAGGCGGGGGTCGAACACCGGGGAGCTGTTTTTT. Its protein product is CSVRRGSNTGELFF. This chain uses TRBV29-1 with TRBJ2-2, with TRBD2 identical over 7 bases. The CDR3 totals 14 residues. Germline lookup yields CDR1 SQVTM and CDR2 ANQGSEA. The V segment lost 6 bases and the J segment 0 bases; nucleotides outside the gene matches: 4.